This T cell receptor beta chain was sequenced during a study of CD8 T cells in Susac syndrome. CDR3 length equals 14 residues. V lost 5 bases, J lost 7 bases, and 11 bases stayed unmatched. Germline V gene sequence: CDR1 DFQATT, CDR2 SNEGSKA (reference sequence). With random hexamers, about 0.5 to 1 ug RNA was reverse transcribed. Amplification of TCR beta CDR3 was carried out by immunoSEQ multiplex PCR, which covered 54 Vbeta and 13 Jbeta segments. MiXCR, applied by TCRdb to the immunoSEQ multiplex PCR reads, yields one record per CDR3 protein. The data contain 300,000 to 350,000 distinct CDR3 sequences, about 90% of them singletons. Sequencing of TCR beta was carried out in blood CD8+ and CD4+ T cells. The study used treatment-naive patients who had stable or active relapsing-remitting disease as multiple sclerosis controls. Both CD4+ and CD8+ T cells were negatively isolated, and TEMRA cells underwent FACS enrichment.

Sequencing was carried out using CD4+ T cells from PBMCs. This chain uses TRBV20-1 with TRBJ2-7; 10 bases map to TRBD2. This receptor was taken from a human donor with multiple sclerosis. This CDR3 reads CSAPSGGAGGEQYF. The CDR3 nucleotides read TGCAGTGCTCCTAGCGGGGGCGCCGGGGGAGAGCAGTACTTC.